This TCR beta chain was recorded in a study of blood T cell repertoires in COVID-19. Repertoires were generated with immunoSEQ multiplex PCR, while TCRdb's copy carries only in-frame clones and drops some. Among some 320,000 clones listed, 90% to 95% were seen once. Looked up from germline, CDR1 is ENHRY and CDR2 is SYGVKD. Trimming removed 4 bases from V and 0 bases from J, with 10 bases in between. CDR3 size: 14 residues. Shortly before study entry, within 2 weeks, exposed participants had met a COVID-19 case. This receptor was identified in a woman aged 25 to 39 who had been exposed to COVID-19. V gene TRBV10-3 combines with J gene TRBJ2-7; D may be TRBD1 (5 bases). The sequenced material came from PBMCs or T cells enriched from blood (not recorded which). The CDR3 nucleotides are TGTGCCATCAGTGGGCAGGGCACCTCCTACGAGCAGTACTTC. Translated: CAISGQGTSYEQYF.